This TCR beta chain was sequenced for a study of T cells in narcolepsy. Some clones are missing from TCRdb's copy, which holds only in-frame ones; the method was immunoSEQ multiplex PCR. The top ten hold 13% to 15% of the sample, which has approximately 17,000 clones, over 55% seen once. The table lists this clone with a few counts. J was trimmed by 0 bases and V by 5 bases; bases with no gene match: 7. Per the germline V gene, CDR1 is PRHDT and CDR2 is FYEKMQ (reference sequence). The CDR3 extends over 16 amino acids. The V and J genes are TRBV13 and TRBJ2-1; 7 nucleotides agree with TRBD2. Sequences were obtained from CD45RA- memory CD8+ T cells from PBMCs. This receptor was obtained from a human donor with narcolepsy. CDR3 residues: CASSPASGASYNEQFF. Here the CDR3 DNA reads TGTGCCAGCAGCCCGGCCAGCGGGGCCTCCTACAATGAGCAGTTCTTC.